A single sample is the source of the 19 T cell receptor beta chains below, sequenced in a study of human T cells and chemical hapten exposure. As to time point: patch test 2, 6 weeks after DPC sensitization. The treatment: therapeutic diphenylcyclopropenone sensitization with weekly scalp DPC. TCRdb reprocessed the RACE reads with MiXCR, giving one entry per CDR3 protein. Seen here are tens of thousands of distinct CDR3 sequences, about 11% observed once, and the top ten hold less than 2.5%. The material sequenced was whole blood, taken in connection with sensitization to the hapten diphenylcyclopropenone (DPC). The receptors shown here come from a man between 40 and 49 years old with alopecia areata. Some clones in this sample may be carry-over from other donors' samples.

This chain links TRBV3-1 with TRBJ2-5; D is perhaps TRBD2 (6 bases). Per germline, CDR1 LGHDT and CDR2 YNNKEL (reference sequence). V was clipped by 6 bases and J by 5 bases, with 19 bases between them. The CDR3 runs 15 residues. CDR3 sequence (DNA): TGTGCCAGCAGTTGGCGGGGTCCCCCGTTGGAGACCCAGTACTTC. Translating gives CASSWRGPPLETQYF.

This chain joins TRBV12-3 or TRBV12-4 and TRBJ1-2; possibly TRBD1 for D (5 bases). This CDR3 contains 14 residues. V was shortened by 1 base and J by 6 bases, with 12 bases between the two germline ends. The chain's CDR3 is CASSLGGGADGYTF. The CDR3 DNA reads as TGTGCCAGCAGTTTAGGAGGAGGGGCGGATGGCTACACCTTC.

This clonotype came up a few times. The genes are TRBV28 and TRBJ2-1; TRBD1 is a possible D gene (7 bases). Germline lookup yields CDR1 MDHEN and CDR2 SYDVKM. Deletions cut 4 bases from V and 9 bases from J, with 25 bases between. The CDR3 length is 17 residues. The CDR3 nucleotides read TGTGCCAGCAGTTCAAAGAACCTTATGACAGGGCGGGGTGAGCAGTTCTTC. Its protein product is CASSSKNLMTGRGEQFF. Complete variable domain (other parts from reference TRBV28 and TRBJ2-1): DVKVTQSSRYLVKRTGEKVFLECVQDMDHENMFWYRQDPGLGLRLIYFSYDVKMKEKGDIPEGYSVSREKKERFSLILESASTNQTSMYLCASSSKNLMTGRGEQFFGPGTRLTVL.

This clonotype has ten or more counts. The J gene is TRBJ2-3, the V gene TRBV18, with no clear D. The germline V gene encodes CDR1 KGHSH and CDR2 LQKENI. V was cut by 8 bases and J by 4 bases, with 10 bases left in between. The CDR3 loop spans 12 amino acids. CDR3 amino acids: CASSLEPDTQYF. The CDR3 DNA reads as TGTGCCAGCAGCTTAGAACCAGATACGCAGTATTTT. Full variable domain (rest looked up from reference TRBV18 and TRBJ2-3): NAGVMQNPRHLVRRRGQEARLRCSPMKGHSHVYWYRQLPEEGLKFMVYLQKENIIDESGMPKERFSAEFPKEGPSILRIQQVVRGDSAAYFCASSLEPDTQYFGPGTRLTVL.

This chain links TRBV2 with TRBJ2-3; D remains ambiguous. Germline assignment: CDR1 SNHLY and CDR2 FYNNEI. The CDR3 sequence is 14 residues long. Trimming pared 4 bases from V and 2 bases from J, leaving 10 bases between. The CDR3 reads CASSVSLSTDTQYF. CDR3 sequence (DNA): TGTGCCAGCAGTGTTAGTCTATCCACAGATACGCAGTATTTT.

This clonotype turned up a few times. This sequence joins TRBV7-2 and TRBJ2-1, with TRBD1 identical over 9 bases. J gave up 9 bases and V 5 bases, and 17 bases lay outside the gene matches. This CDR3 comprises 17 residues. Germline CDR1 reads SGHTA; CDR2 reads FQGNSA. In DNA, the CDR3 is TGTGCCAGCAGCGCCGTGGTTGCGGGACAGGGCAATCGTGAGCAGTTCTTC. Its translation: CASSAVVAGQGNREQFF.

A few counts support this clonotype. CDR3 in amino acids: CASSLAGTGVFF. DNA of the CDR3: TGTGCCAGCAGCTTGGCTGGGACAGGGGTTTTCTTT. The chain couples TRBV13 to TRBJ1-1, with 10 nucleotides matching TRBD1. V was pared by 3 bases and J by 13 bases, with 5 bases of the junction left unmatched. This CDR3 region has 12 residues. CDR1 is PRHDT and CDR2 is FYEKMQ in the germline V gene (reference sequence).

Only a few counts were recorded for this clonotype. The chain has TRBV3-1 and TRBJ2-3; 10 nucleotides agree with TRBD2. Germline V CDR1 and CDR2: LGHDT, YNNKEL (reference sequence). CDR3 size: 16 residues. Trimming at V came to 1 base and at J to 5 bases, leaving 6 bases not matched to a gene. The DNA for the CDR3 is TGTGCCAGCAGCCAAGCGCTAGCGGGAGTTGGAGATACGCAGTATTTT. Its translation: CASSQALAGVGDTQYF.

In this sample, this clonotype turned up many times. The CDR3 DNA follows: TGCGCCAGCAGGGCCCTTCAACAGGGCTCTGGGGCCAACGTCCTGACTTTC. This translates into CASRALQQGSGANVLTF. The V and J genes are TRBV5-1 and TRBJ2-6; TRBD1 is a possible D gene (6 bases). CDR1 is SGHRS and CDR2 is YFSETQ in the germline V gene. Trimming removed 5 bases from V and 0 bases from J, with 15 bases in between. This CDR3 is built from 17 residues. Filled out from reference TRBV5-1 and TRBJ2-6, the complete variable domain reads KAGVTQTPRYLIKTRGQQVTLSCSPISGHRSVSWYQQTPGQGLQFLFEYFSETQRNKGNFPGRFSGRQFSNSRSEMNVSTLELGDSALYLCASRALQQGSGANVLTFGAGSRLTVL.

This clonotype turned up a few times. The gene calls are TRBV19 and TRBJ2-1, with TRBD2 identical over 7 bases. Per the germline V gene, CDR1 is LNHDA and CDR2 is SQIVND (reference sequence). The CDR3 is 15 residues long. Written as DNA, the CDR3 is TGTGCTAGCATTAGCGGGTCTAGCTCCTACAATGAGCAGTTCTTC. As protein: CASISGSSSYNEQFF.

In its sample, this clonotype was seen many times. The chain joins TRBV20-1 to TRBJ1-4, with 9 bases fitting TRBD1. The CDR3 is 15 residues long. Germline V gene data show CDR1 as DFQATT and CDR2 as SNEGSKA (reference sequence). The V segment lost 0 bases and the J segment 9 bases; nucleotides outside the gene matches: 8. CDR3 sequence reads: CSARDVTGQGKKLFF. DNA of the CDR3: TGCAGTGCTAGAGACGTCACGGGACAGGGAAAAAAACTGTTTTTT.

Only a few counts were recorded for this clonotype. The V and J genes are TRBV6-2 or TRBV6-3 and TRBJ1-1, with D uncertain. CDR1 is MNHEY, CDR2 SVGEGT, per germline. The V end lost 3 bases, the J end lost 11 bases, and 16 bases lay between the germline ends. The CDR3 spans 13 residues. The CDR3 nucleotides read TGTGCCAGCAGTTATAATCTGGCACCTCGGGCTTTCTTT. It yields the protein CASSYNLAPRAFF.

The CDR3 DNA follows: TGCAGTGCTGCCAGGCGGGACCACAATGAGCAGTTCTTC. It specifies CSAARRDHNEQFF. The rearrangement links TRBV20-1 to TRBJ2-1; maybe TRBD2 (6 bases). The CDR3 sequence is 13 residues long. V shed 5 bases and J shed 5 bases, with 13 bases lying between them. CDR1 and CDR2 from the germline V gene are DFQATT and SNEGSKA (reference sequence).

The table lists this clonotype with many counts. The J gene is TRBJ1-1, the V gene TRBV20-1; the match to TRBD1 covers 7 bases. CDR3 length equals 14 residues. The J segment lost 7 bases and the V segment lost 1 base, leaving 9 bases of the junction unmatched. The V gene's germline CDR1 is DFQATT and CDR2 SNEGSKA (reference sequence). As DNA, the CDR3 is TGCAGTGCTAGAGCCCGGACAGGAAAGCATGAAGCTTTCTTT. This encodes CSARARTGKHEAFF.

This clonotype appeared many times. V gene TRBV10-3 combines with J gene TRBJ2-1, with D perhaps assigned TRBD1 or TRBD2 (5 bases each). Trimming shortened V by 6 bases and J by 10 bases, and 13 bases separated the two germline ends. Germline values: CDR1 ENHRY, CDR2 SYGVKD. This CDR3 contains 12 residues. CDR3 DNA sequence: TGTGCCATCAGAGGTGGTGGGGGAGAGCAGTTCTTC. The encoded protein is CAIRGGGGEQFF.

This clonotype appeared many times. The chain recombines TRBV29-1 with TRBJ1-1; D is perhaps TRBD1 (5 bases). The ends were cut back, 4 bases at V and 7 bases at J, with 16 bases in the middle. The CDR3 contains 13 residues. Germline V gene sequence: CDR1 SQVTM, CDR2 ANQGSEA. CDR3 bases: TGCAGCGTTGGAGGGGCTCTCCGCAGTGAAGCTTTCTTT. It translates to CSVGGALRSEAFF.

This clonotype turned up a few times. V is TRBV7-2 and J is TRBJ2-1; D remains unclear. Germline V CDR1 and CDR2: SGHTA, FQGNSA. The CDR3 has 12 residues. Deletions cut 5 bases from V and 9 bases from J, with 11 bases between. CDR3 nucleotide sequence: TGTGCCAGCAGCGAGGTCATGGTTGAGCAGTTCTTC. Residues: CASSEVMVEQFF. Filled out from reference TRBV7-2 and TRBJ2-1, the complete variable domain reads GAGVSQSPSNKVTEKGKDVELRCDPISGHTALYWYRQSLGQGLEFLIYFQGNSAPDKSGLPSDRFSAERTGGSVSTLTIQRTQQEDSAVYLCASSEVMVEQFFGPGTRLTVL.

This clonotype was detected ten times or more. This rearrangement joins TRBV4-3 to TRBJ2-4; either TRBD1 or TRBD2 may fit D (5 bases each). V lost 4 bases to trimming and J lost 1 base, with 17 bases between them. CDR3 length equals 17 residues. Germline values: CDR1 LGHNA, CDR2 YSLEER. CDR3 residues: CASSPGSAGTAKNIQYF. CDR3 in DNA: TGCGCCAGCAGCCCTGGTAGCGCAGGGACGGCCAAAAACATTCAGTACTTC.

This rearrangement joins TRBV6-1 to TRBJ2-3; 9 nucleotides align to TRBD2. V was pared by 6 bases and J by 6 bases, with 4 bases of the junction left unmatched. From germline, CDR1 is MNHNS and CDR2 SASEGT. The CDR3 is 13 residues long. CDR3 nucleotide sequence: TGTGCCAGCAGCGGGACTAGCCTCGATACGCAGTATTTT. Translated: CASSGTSLDTQYF.